The T cell receptor beta chain under discussion was sequenced for a study of cytomegalovirus exposure and HLA in healthy donors. CDR3 size: 14 residues. Germline values: CDR1 SGHDT, CDR2 YYEEEE. Trimming removed 3 bases from V and 9 bases from J; junction bases left unmatched: 11. The PCR employed 60 Vbeta primers together with 13 Jbeta primers. Measured with immunoSEQ multiplex PCR; TCRdb has only the in-frame clones, and not every one. This sample's table reports some 72,000 clones. As for this clone: The antigen is not known.

Study-wide results and caveats: It was approximately 150 TCR beta chains that were listed as cytomegalovirus-associated. A previous analysis found most TCR beta V segments productive roughly 90% or roughly 30% of the time. A later analysis found most CMV-associated TCR beta chains apparently HLA-restricted. Immune exposure was documented only through CMV serostatus.

Sample: PBMCs. The TCR sequence derives from a man younger than 40 in good health and CMV-seronegative. The gene calls are TRBV5-6 and TRBJ1-1, with 7 bases aligning to TRBD1. CDR3 DNA sequence: TGTGCCAGCAGCTCCGGGACAGCGAATGGAAAAGCTTTCTTT. Its translation is CASSSGTANGKAFF.